The rows below give T cell receptor beta chains drawn from one sample of a study of human T cells and chemical hapten exposure. TCRdb fed the RACE reads into MiXCR, producing one record per CDR3 protein. In the table there are 200,000 to 300,000 distinct CDR3 sequences, about 9% of which are singletons. Sequences were derived from whole blood, sampled in connection with sensitization to the hapten diphenylcyclopropenone (DPC). The receptors derive from a woman aged 40 to 50 with alopecia areata. Some clones in this sample may be carry-over from other donors' samples. CDR3s include the opening cysteine and the closing phenylalanine or tryptophan. Fields, in order: CDR3 protein, CDR3 DNA, clone size, D gene, J gene, V gene. The D gene is left open where the match is weak. Clone size is shown for a subset of rows, as once, few, many or a class of expanded clone.

CASSRTIPSPDTQYF | TGTGCCAGCAGTCGGACTATTCCCTCGCCGGATACGCAGTATTTT | few | . | TRBJ2-3 | TRBV6-5
CASSSAGAFGGELFF | TGTGCCAGCAGCTCAGCGGGAGCATTTGGCGGGGAGCTGTTTTTT | . | TRBD2 | TRBJ2-2 | TRBV5-6
CASSSRVDTGELFF | TGTGCCAGCAGCTCCCGGGTCGACACCGGGGAGCTGTTTTTT | . | . | TRBJ2-2 | TRBV11-3
CSVERGGYGYTF | TGCAGCGTTGAACGGGGGGGCTATGGCTACACCTTC | few | . | TRBJ1-2 | TRBV29-1
CASSETTYEQYF | TGTGCCAGCAGTGAGACGACCTACGAGCAGTACTTC | few | . | TRBJ2-7 | TRBV2
CASSLIAGARQETQYF | TGCGCCAGCAGCTTGATAGCGGGAGCCCGCCAAGAGACCCAGTACTTC | few | TRBD2 | TRBJ2-5 | TRBV5-1
CASSLQENYGYTF | TGTGCCAGCAGCTTACAGGAGAACTATGGCTACACCTTC | few | . | TRBJ1-2 | TRBV7-9
CASSLAGQTTGQPQHF | TGTGCCAGCAGCTTAGCAGGACAGACTACCGGTCAGCCCCAGCATTTT | few | . | TRBJ1-5 | TRBV7-9
CASSKGFQPQHF | TGTGCCAGCAGTAAAGGGTTTCAGCCCCAGCATTTT | . | . | TRBJ1-5 | TRBV7-9
CASSPGRQISYEQYF | TGTGCCAGCAGCCCTGGCCGGCAGATCTCCTACGAGCAGTACTTC | few | . | TRBJ2-7 | TRBV4-2
CASSRPLETQYF | TGTGCCAGCAGTCGACCCCTAGAGACCCAGTACTTC | few | . | TRBJ2-5 | TRBV6-5
CASSPSRASNQPQHF | TGTGCCAGCAGTCCCTCGCGTGCGAGCAATCAGCCCCAGCATTTT | few | . | TRBJ1-5 | TRBV27
CASSFPPVGEQYF | TGTGCCAGCAGTTTCCCCCCTGTTGGGGAGCAGTACTTC | many | . | TRBJ2-7 | TRBV28
CASSLPPSGVNEQFF | TGTGCCAGCAGTTTGCCTCCTAGCGGGGTCAATGAGCAGTTCTTC | few | TRBD2 | TRBJ2-1 | TRBV28
CAISLGGVYEQFF | TGTGCCATCAGTTTGGGAGGGGTCTATGAGCAGTTCTTC | . | TRBD2 | TRBJ2-1 | TRBV10-3
CASSFSGAPTEAFF | TGCGCCAGCAGCTTCTCAGGGGCACCGACTGAAGCTTTCTTT | . | . | TRBJ1-1 | TRBV5-1
CASSSSSGRYTGELFF | TGTGCCAGCAGCAGCTCTAGCGGACGATACACCGGGGAGCTGTTTTTT | . | TRBD2 | TRBJ2-2 | TRBV2
CATSRGFQGHTDTQYF | TGTGCCACCAGCAGAGGTTTTCAGGGTCATACAGATACGCAGTATTTT | many | . | TRBJ2-3 | TRBV15
CASRDGRQGTGELFF | TGTGCCAGCAGGGACGGGAGACAGGGCACCGGGGAGCTGTTTTTT | . | . | TRBJ2-2 | TRBV7-3
CASSLVAGEISPQHF | TGTGCCAGCAGCTTAGTAGCTGGGGAAATTTCGCCCCAGCATTTT | . | . | TRBJ1-5 | TRBV7-6
CSARDGGSPHKGPQHF | TGCAGTGCTAGAGACGGGGGGTCCCCCCACAAGGGGCCCCAGCATTTT | . | . | TRBJ1-5 | TRBV20-1
CASSFYGRDQPQHF | TGTGCCAGCAGTTTCTATGGGCGCGATCAGCCCCAGCATTTT | few | . | TRBJ1-5 | TRBV27
CASSYSGGPSTDTQYF | TGTGCCAGCAGTTATAGCGGAGGTCCTAGCACAGATACGCAGTATTTT | . | . | TRBJ2-3 | TRBV12-3/TRBV12-4
CAISMDSDSNQPQHF | TGTGCCATCAGTATGGACAGCGATAGCAATCAGCCCCAGCATTTT | few | . | TRBJ1-5 | TRBV10-3
CASRGTSGHEQYF | TGTGCCAGCAGGGGGACTAGCGGGCACGAGCAGTACTTC | few | TRBD2 | TRBJ2-7 | TRBV28
CASSPETVKNIQYF | TGTGCCAGCAGCCCCGAAACTGTCAAAAACATTCAGTACTTC | many | . | TRBJ2-4 | TRBV7-2
CASSPRTRGETQYF | TGTGCCAGCAGTCCCCGGACTAGGGGCGAGACCCAGTACTTC | few | TRBD2 | TRBJ2-5 | TRBV27
CASSPASGRGETQYF | TGTGCCAGCAGTCCCGCTAGCGGGAGAGGAGAGACCCAGTACTTC | . | TRBD2 | TRBJ2-5 | TRBV28
CASRRDLNTEAFF | TGTGCCAGCAGGCGAGACCTGAACACTGAAGCTTTCTTT | many | . | TRBJ1-1 | TRBV28
CASSFYPGNTGELFF | TGTGCCAGCAGTTTCTACCCGGGAAACACCGGGGAGCTGTTTTTT | . | . | TRBJ2-2 | TRBV28
CASRTYRAYEQYF | TGTGCCAGCCGCACCTACAGGGCCTACGAGCAGTACTTC | few | . | TRBJ2-7 | TRBV12-3/TRBV12-4
CSATGTSAFFLSYNEQFF | TGCAGTGCCACCGGGACTAGCGCTTTTTTCCTCTCCTACAATGAGCAGTTCTTC | few | TRBD2 | TRBJ2-1 | TRBV20-1
CASSQAGFMNTEAFF | TGCGCCAGCAGCCAAGCTGGATTTATGAACACTGAAGCTTTCTTT | few | . | TRBJ1-1 | TRBV4-1
CASSLGGTAGNYGYTF | TGTGCCAGCAGCTTAGGAGGGACGGCGGGGAACTATGGCTACACCTTC | few | . | TRBJ1-2 | TRBV7-3
CSVAGRTSTTNEKLFF | TGCAGCGTTGCGGGCAGGACATCGACAACTAATGAAAAACTGTTTTTT | many | . | TRBJ1-4 | TRBV29-1
CSAFPGAGGYTF | TGCAGTGCTTTCCCAGGGGCCGGCGGCTACACCTTC | . | . | TRBJ1-2 | TRBV20-1
CATSDLTETQYF | TGTGCCACCAGTGATTTAACGGAGACCCAGTACTTC | many | . | TRBJ2-5 | TRBV24-1
CASSNKRLTRSTDTQYF | TGTGCCAGCAGCAATAAAAGACTAACCCGTAGCACAGATACGCAGTATTTT | . | . | TRBJ2-3 | TRBV7-9
CASSQRAYEQYF | TGTGCCAGCAGCCAAAGAGCATACGAGCAGTACTTC | . | . | TRBJ2-7 | TRBV3-1
CASSPTGLLTYNEQFF | TGTGCCAGCTCACCAACAGGGCTGTTAACCTACAATGAGCAGTTCTTC | . | . | TRBJ2-1 | TRBV18
CASSGLAGGLNTGELFF | TGTGCCAGCAGCGGACTAGCGGGGGGCCTGAACACCGGGGAGCTGTTTTTT | many | TRBD2 | TRBJ2-2 | TRBV11-1
CATSTQRGSYTF | TGTGCCACCAGTACCCAACGGGGGAGCTACACCTTC | few | . | TRBJ1-2 | TRBV24-1
CSASSPSSAGAYNEQFF | TGCAGTGCAAGCTCCCCTAGTAGCGCGGGCGCCTACAATGAGCAGTTCTTC | few | . | TRBJ2-1 | TRBV20-1
CASSSGRLRRIGSPLHF | TGTGCCAGCAGCTCCGGACGGCTCCGACGGATAGGTTCACCCCTCCACTTT | many | . | TRBJ1-6 | TRBV5-8
CASSPSSGTKETQYF | TGTGCCAGCAGCCCAAGCTCCGGGACCAAAGAGACCCAGTACTTC | . | . | TRBJ2-5 | TRBV11-1
CSARGTSGTRFDEQFF | TGCAGTGCCAGAGGGACTAGCGGGACCCGTTTCGATGAGCAGTTCTTC | . | TRBD2 | TRBJ2-1 | TRBV20-1
CASSLVGGSTEAFF | TGTGCCAGCAGCTTAGTAGGAGGGTCTACTGAAGCTTTCTTT | . | . | TRBJ1-1 | TRBV7-9
CSVEPGQGMVDTQYF | TGCAGCGTCGAACCCGGACAGGGGATGGTAGATACGCAGTATTTT | many | TRBD1 | TRBJ2-3 | TRBV29-1
CASSLAGGSNQPQHF | TGTGCCAGCAGTTTAGCAGGGGGCAGCAATCAGCCCCAGCATTTT | many | TRBD1 | TRBJ1-5 | TRBV28
CASSLVIDSLYNEQFF | TGCGCCAGCAGCTTGGTAATCGATAGCCTCTACAATGAGCAGTTCTTC | few | . | TRBJ2-1 | TRBV5-1
CASSLEMGAEAFF | TGTGCCAGCAGCTTAGAGATGGGGGCTGAAGCTTTCTTT | . | . | TRBJ1-1 | TRBV7-9
CASSLDLLTEQFF | TGTGCCAGCAGCTTAGATCTCCTGACTGAGCAGTTCTTC | . | . | TRBJ2-1 | TRBV11-2
CASSELGLAGVGQETQYF | TGCGCCAGCAGCGAACTCGGACTAGCGGGAGTTGGGCAAGAGACCCAGTACTTC | . | TRBD2 | TRBJ2-5 | TRBV5-1
CASSLEGQGHSNQPQHF | TGTGCCAGCAGCTTAGAAGGACAGGGACATAGCAATCAGCCCCAGCATTTT | few | TRBD1 | TRBJ1-5 | TRBV7-8